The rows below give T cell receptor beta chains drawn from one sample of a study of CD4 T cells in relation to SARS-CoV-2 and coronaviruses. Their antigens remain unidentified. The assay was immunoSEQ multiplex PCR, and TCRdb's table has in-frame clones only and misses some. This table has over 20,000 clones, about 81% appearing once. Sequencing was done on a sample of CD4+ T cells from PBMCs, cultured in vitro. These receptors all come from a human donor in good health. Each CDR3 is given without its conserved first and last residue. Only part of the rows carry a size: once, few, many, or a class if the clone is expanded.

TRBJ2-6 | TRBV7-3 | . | ASSLWNTGANVLT
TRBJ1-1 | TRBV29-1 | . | SVGAVVGAEAF
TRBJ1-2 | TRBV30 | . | AWSVMLQGLIARRYT
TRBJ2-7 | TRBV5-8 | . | ASSLSGQYEQY
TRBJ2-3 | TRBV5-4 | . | ASSRNLGNTDTQY
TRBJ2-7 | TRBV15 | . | ATSRPQGAYEQY
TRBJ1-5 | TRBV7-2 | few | ASSPQAVLNQPQH
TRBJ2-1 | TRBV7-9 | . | ASSLGVGTSGGAGNEQF
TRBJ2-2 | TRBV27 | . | ASSFATPTGELF
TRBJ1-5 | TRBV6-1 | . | ASSEAGRQPQH
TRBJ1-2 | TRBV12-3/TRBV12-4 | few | ASSWGQNYGYT
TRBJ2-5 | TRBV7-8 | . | ASSMYRDDETQY
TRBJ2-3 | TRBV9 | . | ASSVGVGSTDTQY
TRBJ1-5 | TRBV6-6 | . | ASTSLGGLGYQPQH
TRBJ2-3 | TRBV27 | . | ASSFRGPTDTQY
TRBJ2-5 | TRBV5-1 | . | ASSSLDAGETQY
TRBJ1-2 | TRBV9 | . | ASRSDRVNYGYT
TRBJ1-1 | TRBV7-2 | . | ASSPPRGGLTEAF
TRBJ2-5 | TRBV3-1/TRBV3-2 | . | ASSQVSGVETQY
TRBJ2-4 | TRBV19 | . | ASTGTSGRVQY
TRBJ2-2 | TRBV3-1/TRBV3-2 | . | ASSRNPPGQGTGELF
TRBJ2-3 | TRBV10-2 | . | ASKLDYGTTQY
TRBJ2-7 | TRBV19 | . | ASSIAGTGVYEQY
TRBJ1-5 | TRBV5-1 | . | ASSWGQGQPQH
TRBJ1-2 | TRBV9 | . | ASSVVAGAAYGYT
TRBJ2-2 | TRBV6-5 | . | ASGGTGNTGELF
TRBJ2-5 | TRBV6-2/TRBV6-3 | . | ASSLISGETQY
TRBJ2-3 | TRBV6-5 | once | ASRGTKDTQY
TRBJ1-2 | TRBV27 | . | ASSPRGTETFYGYT
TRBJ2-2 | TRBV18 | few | ASSPPNDGGSGELF
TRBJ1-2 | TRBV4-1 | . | ASSQGREPYGYT
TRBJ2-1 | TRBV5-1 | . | ASSLVVNNEQF
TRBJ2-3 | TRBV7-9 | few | ASSHGPDTQY
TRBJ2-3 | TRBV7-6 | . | ASSLALTSGITDTQY
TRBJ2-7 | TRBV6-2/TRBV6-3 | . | ASSPPSGTPSYEQY
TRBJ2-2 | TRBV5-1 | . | ASSLGINGELF
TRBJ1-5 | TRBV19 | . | ASSIGTGGNQPQH
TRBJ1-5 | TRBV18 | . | ASSPTSDQPQH
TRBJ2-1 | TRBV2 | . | ASNPSSSYNEQF
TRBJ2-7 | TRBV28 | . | ASSLNSGSLYEQY
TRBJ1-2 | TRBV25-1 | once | ASSEGDQVNDGYT
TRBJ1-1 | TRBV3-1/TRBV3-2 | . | ASSQDPGDTEAF